Shown below are 18 T cell receptor beta chains from a single sample sequenced in a study of OX40 agonist ivuxolimab in advanced cancers. Sequencing used immunoSEQ multiplex PCR; TCRdb keeps in-frame clones, though not all of them. The sample has some 67,000 clones, roughly 82% seen once. The material was CD4+ or CD8+ T cells sorted from blood, obtained in a trial of the OX40 agonist ivuxolimab. These receptor sequences come from an adult with an advanced solid tumor such as melanoma, head and neck, liver or kidney cancer.

The chain employs TRBV6-5 and TRBJ1-2, with D possibly TRBD1 on 6 matching bases. Germline assignment: CDR1 MNHEY and CDR2 SVGAGI. The CDR3 contains 13 residues. The CDR3 reads CTTSPGGPYGYTF. The CDR3 DNA reads TGTACCACTTCGCCGGGGGGCCCCTATGGCTACACCTTC.

The J gene is TRBJ2-3, the V gene TRBV9; D is uncertain. Deletions cut 2 bases from V and 2 bases from J, with 3 bases between. The CDR3 has 12 residues. CDR1 SGDLS and CDR2 YYNGEE come from the germline V gene. CDR3: CASSVLTDTQYF. As DNA, the CDR3 is TGTGCCAGCAGCGTTCTCACAGATACGCAGTATTTT.

This clone was detected a few times. The chain employs TRBV4-2 and TRBJ1-1; 7 nucleotides align to TRBD1. CDR1 LGHNA and CDR2 YNFKEQ come from the germline V gene. The V gene end was trimmed by 4 bases and the J gene end by 7 bases; junction bases not matched to a gene: 3. CDR3 length: 12 residues. The CDR3 sequence is CASSRGTVEAFF. The DNA of the CDR3 is TGTGCCAGCAGCCGTGGGACAGTTGAAGCTTTCTTT.

This clone was detected a few times. The chain uses TRBV21-1 and TRBJ1-3. TRBV21-1 is flagged as a pseudogene. The CDR3 has 14 amino acids. The CDR3 DNA is TGTGCCAGCAGCAGTCAGGGAGCTGGAAACACCATATATTTT. Its protein is CASSSQGAGNTIYF.

The chain has TRBV18 and TRBJ2-3; D perhaps matches TRBD2 (5 bases). The CDR3 is made up of 14 amino acids. Germline assignment: CDR1 KGHSH and CDR2 LQKENI. Trimming removed 2 bases from V and 6 bases from J, with 12 bases in between. CDR3 residues: CASSPTNTGDTQYF. CDR3 coding DNA: TGTGCCAGCTCACCAACCAATACGGGGGATACGCAGTATTTT.

The count of this clone is one. This chain uses TRBV30 with TRBJ2-1; 9 nucleotides agree with TRBD2. This CDR3 spans 14 amino acids. From germline, CDR1 is GTSNPN and CDR2 SVGIG (reference sequence). V trimming: 4 bases; J trimming: 6 bases; junction bases outside the gene matches: 7. CDR3 in amino acids: CAWKGTSRVNEQFF. CDR3 DNA: TGTGCCTGGAAAGGGACTAGCAGGGTCAATGAGCAGTTCTTC.

The chain links TRBV28 to TRBJ2-7; the D gene could be TRBD1 or TRBD2 (6 bases each). Germline CDR1 is MDHEN and CDR2 is SYDVKM. V gave up 7 bases and J gave up 5 bases, with 21 bases separating them. The CDR3 consists of 15 residues. The CDR3, as DNA: TGTGCCAGCACCGCAGGGGCGGGACGGGTCGACGAGCAGTACTTC. Protein: CASTAGAGRVDEQYF.

The chain is built from TRBV15 and TRBJ2-7; D is possibly TRBD1 (6 bases). The ends were cut back, 5 bases at V and 9 bases at J, with 17 bases in the middle. The CDR3 runs 13 residues. Germline assignment: CDR1 LNHNV and CDR2 YYDKDF (reference sequence). The CDR3 DNA follows: TGTGCCACCAGCGTCAACCGGGGACAAGCGCAGTACTTC. Translating it yields CATSVNRGQAQYF.

V gene TRBV7-2 combines with J gene TRBJ2-2; either TRBD1 or TRBD2 may fit D (5 bases each). Looked up from germline, CDR1 is SGHTA and CDR2 is FQGNSA. The CDR3 is made up of 16 amino acids. The ends were cut back, 6 bases at V and 6 bases at J, with 20 bases in the middle. The CDR3 sequence is CASSYTGTHLAGELFF. In nucleotides, the CDR3 is TGTGCCAGCAGTTACACCGGGACCCACCTGGCCGGGGAGCTGTTTTTT.

The rearrangement uses TRBV6-6 and TRBJ1-5; TRBD1 matches at 7 bases. Germline CDR1 is MNHNY and CDR2 is SVGAGI (reference sequence). The trim removed 2 bases at V and 5 bases at J, leaving 6 bases unmatched. CDR3 size: 15 residues. In DNA form, the CDR3 reads TGTGCCAGCAGTTACCGGGACAGAAGGGATCAGCCCCAGCATTTT. It is translated as CASSYRDRRDQPQHF.

In its sample, this clone was seen a few times. The V gene is TRBV7-8, the J gene TRBJ2-2; no firm D call. V lost 5 bases and J lost 9, with 7 bases in between. Germline lookup yields CDR1 SGHVS and CDR2 FQNEAQ. The CDR3 contains 11 residues. CDR3 loop: CASSPGRELFF. The DNA for the CDR3 is TGTGCCAGCAGCCCTGGGAGGGAGCTGTTTTTT.

The rearrangement joins TRBV6-5 to TRBJ1-2; D may be TRBD1 (6 bases). Germline loops: CDR1 MNHEY, CDR2 SVGAGI. The CDR3 consists of 16 residues. V gave up 3 bases and J gave up 3 bases, with 17 bases separating them. The CDR3 sequence: CASSYNREIMDYGYTF. The CDR3 bases are TGTGCCAGCAGTTATAACAGGGAGATAATGGACTATGGCTACACCTTC.

In its sample, this clone was seen once. The genes are TRBV7-8 and TRBJ2-1, with TRBD1 identical over 8 bases. The junction had 10 bases not matched to a gene; V was cut back by 5 bases and J by 10 bases. The germline CDR1 and CDR2 sequences are SGHVS and FQNEAQ. CDR3 length: 14 amino acids. The CDR3 sequence: CASSQGSWDREQFF. Here the CDR3 DNA reads TGTGCCAGCAGCCAAGGGTCCTGGGACAGGGAGCAGTTCTTC.

This clone showed up just once. The J gene is TRBJ2-2, the V gene TRBV7-8; 10 positions match TRBD2. V was clipped by 1 base and J by 4 bases; unmatched bases: 9. This CDR3 comprises 18 residues. Germline V gene sequence: CDR1 SGHVS, CDR2 FQNEAQ. The CDR3, as DNA: TGTGCCAGCAGCTTAGGGGCTAGCGGGAGTCCGGGCACCGGGGAGCTGTTTTTT. Its protein product is CASSLGASGSPGTGELFF.

This chain uses TRBV18 with TRBJ2-7, with D perhaps matching TRBD1 (5 bases). The CDR3 sequence is 14 residues long. Trimming pared 3 bases from V and 6 bases from J, leaving 15 bases between. The germline V gene encodes CDR1 KGHSH and CDR2 LQKENI. DNA for the CDR3: TGTGCCAGCTCACCGGGTCCAGGGCCCCTCGAGCAGTACTTC. Translation gives CASSPGPGPLEQYF.

The rearrangement uses TRBV11-3 and TRBJ1-3; D ambiguous. The germline CDR1 and CDR2 sequences are SGHNT and YENEEA. There are 13 residues in the CDR3. The V gene lost 1 base and the J gene lost 2 bases, with 3 bases spanning the gap. The CDR3 sequence: CASSLGPGNTIYF. The CDR3, as DNA: TGTGCCAGCAGCTTAGGCCCTGGAAACACCATATATTTT.

This clone was counted a few times. Other DNA sequences of this sample code for an identical CDR3. The chain couples TRBV18 to TRBJ2-7; TRBD1 might be the D (6 bases). V was cut by 6 bases and J by 3 bases, with 9 bases left in between. The CDR3 extends over 12 amino acids. Germline CDR1 is KGHSH and CDR2 is LQKENI. The CDR3 protein is CASSPDSYEQYF. The CDR3 nucleotides read TGTGCCAGCTCTCCGGACAGCTACGAGCAGTACTTC.

The rearrangement links TRBV15 to TRBJ2-1, with D perhaps assigned TRBD1 or TRBD2 (6 bases each). CDR1 LNHNV and CDR2 YYDKDF come from the germline V gene (reference sequence). The V end lost 0 bases, the J end lost 4 bases, and 10 bases lay between the germline ends. This CDR3 is 15 amino acids long. The DNA for the CDR3 is TGTGCCACCAGCAGAGAAGGGGGGACATACAATGAGCAGTTCTTC. It specifies CATSREGGTYNEQFF.